This record looks at one TCR beta chain sequence and its context. These data come from a study of blood T cell repertoires in COVID-19. In the authors' workflow: It was from reference gene primer amplification that nucleated cell counts were estimated. Measured with immunoSEQ multiplex PCR; TCRdb has only the in-frame clones, and not every one. Clonal size and the V and J genes are those of that table, whereas D and trimming came from the DNA. This table has fewer than 200,000 clones, roughly 80% appearing once. Sequenced sample: peripheral blood. The sequence was collected from a human donor in a cohort sampled during active COVID-19.

In nucleotides, the CDR3 is TGCGCCAGCAGCCAAGTTTTAGCGGAGAGGCACGAGCAGTACTTC. Translating gives CASSQVLAERHEQYF. The gene calls are TRBV4-1 and TRBJ2-7; perhaps TRBD2 as D (6 bases). From germline, CDR1 is MGHRA and CDR2 YSYEKL. V was clipped by 1 base and J by 5 bases, with 15 bases between them. This CDR3 is 15 amino acids long.